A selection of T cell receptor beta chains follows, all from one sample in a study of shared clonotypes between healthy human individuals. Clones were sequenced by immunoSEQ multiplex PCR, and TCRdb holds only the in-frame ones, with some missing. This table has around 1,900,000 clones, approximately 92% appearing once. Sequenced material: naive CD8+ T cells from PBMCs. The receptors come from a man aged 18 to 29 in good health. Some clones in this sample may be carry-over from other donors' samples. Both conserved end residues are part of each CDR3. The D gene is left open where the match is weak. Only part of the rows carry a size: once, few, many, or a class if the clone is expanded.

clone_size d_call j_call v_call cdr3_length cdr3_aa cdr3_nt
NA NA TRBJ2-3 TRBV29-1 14 CSVDFSEPPDTQYF TGCAGCGTTGACTTCTCAGAGCCCCCAGATACGCAGTATTTT
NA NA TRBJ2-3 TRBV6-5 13 CASSFRVGDTQYF TGTGCCAGCAGTTTTAGGGTTGGGGATACGCAGTATTTT
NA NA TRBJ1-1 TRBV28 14 CASSLEQVNTEAFF TGTGCCAGCAGTTTAGAGCAGGTGAACACTGAAGCTTTCTTT
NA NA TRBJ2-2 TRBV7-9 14 CASSLEGSPGELFF TGTGCCAGCAGCTTAGAAGGATCCCCCGGGGAGCTGTTTTTT
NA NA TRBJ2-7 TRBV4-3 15 CASSPVKADPYEQYF TGCGCCAGCAGCCCCGTCAAGGCGGACCCCTACGAGCAGTACTTC
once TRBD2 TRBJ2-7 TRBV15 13 CATSTTSDYEQYF TGTGCCACCAGCACGACTAGCGACTACGAGCAGTACTTC
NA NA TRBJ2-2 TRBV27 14 CASSDSTNTGELFF TGTGCCAGCAGCGACAGCACGAACACCGGGGAGCTGTTTTTT
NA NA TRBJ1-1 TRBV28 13 CASSLYVEAEAFF TGTGCCAGCAGTTTATACGTGGAAGCTGAAGCTTTCTTT
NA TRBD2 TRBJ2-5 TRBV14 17 CASSQDGAGGHGETQYF TGTGCCAGCAGCCAAGATGGAGCGGGAGGGCACGGGGAGACCCAGTACTTC
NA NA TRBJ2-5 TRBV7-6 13 CASSLGPGETQYF TGTGCCAGCAGCCTCGGGCCTGGGGAGACCCAGTACTTC
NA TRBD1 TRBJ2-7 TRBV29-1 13 CSVSGTGAYEQYF TGCAGCGTTTCAGGGACAGGGGCCTACGAGCAGTACTTC
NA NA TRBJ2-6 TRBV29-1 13 CSVLGGGANVLTF TGCAGCGTGCTGGGGGGAGGGGCCAACGTCCTGACTTTC
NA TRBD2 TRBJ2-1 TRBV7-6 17 CASSFNLAGASYNEQFF TGTGCCAGCAGCTTCAACCTAGCGGGGGCCTCCTACAATGAGCAGTTCTTC
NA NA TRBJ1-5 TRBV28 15 CASSWGQGKNQPQHF TGTGCCAGCAGCTGGGGGCAGGGGAAGAATCAGCCCCAGCATTTT
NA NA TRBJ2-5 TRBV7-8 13 CASSVGRQETQYF TGTGCCAGCAGCGTGGGTAGACAAGAGACCCAGTACTTC
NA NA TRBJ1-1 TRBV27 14 CASSWGGPATEAFF TGTGCCAGCAGTTGGGGGGGGCCAGCCACTGAAGCTTTCTTT
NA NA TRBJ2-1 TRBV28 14 CASSTRGSYNEQFF TGTGCCAGCAGTACTCGGGGATCCTACAATGAGCAGTTCTTC
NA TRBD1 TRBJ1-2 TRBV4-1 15 CASSQDGTGFGGYTF TGCGCCAGCAGCCAAGATGGGACAGGGTTCGGCGGCTACACCTTC
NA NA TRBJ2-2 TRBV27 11 CASSMPGELFF TGTGCCAGCAGCATGCCGGGGGAGCTGTTTTTT
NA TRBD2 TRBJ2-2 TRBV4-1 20 CASSQPLAGVAGPFTGELFF TGCGCCAGCAGCCAACCACTAGCGGGAGTCGCAGGTCCCTTCACCGGGGAGCTGTTTTTT
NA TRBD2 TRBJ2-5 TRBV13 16 CASSSRTSGNQETQYF TGTGCCAGCAGCTCAAGGACTAGCGGAAACCAAGAGACCCAGTACTTC
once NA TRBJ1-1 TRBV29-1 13 CSVEGGAFTEAFF TGCAGCGTTGAAGGGGGCGCCTTCACTGAAGCTTTCTTT
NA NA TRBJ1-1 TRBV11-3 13 CASSLRLGTEAFF TGTGCCAGCAGCTTACGCCTCGGGACTGAAGCTTTCTTT
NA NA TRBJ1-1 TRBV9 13 CASRAHPNTEAFF TGTGCCAGCAGAGCACATCCGAACACTGAAGCTTTCTTT
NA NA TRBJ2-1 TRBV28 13 CASSLGPNNEQFF TGTGCCAGCAGTTTAGGACCAAACAATGAGCAGTTCTTC
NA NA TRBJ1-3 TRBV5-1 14 CASSATGRAATIYF TGCGCCAGCAGCGCCACGGGGCGAGCGGCCACCATATATTTT
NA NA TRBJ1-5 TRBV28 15 CASSFWSESNQPQHF TGTGCCAGCAGTTTTTGGTCTGAGAGCAATCAGCCCCAGCATTTT
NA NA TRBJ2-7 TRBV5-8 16 CASAARGLGGTWEQYF TGTGCCAGCGCAGCCAGGGGCTTGGGGGGGACGTGGGAGCAGTACTTC
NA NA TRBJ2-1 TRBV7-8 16 CASSLYGVGAVSEQFF TGTGCCAGCAGCTTATACGGGGTAGGCGCCGTGAGTGAGCAGTTCTTC
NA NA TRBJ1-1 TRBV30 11 CASLVNTEAFF TGTGCCTCGTTGGTTAACACTGAAGCTTTCTTT
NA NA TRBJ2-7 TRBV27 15 CASSLSFEGDYEQYF TGTGCCAGCAGTTTATCTTTTGAGGGAGATTACGAGCAGTACTTC
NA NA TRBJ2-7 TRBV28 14 CASSLAGAVGEQYF TGTGCCAGCAGTTTAGCTGGGGCCGTTGGGGAGCAGTACTTC
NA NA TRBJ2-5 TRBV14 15 CASSQVADPQETQYF TGTGCCAGCAGCCAAGTCGCGGACCCCCAAGAGACCCAGTACTTC
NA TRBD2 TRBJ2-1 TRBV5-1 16 CASSLVLAGSYNEQFF TGCGCCAGCAGCTTGGTACTAGCGGGGTCCTACAATGAGCAGTTCTTC
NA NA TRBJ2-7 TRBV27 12 CASSSGHLEQYF TGTGCCAGCAGCTCTGGCCACCTCGAGCAGTACTTC
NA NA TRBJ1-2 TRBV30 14 CAWSAPIPNYGYTF TGTGCCTGGAGTGCCCCGATTCCTAACTATGGCTACACCTTC
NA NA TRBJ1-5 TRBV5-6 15 CASSSWEDGPKPQHF TGTGCCAGCAGCTCCTGGGAGGACGGCCCTAAGCCCCAGCATTTT
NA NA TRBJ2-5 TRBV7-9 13 CASSSRVEETQYF TGTGCCAGCAGTTCTCGGGTAGAAGAGACCCAGTACTTC
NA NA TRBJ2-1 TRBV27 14 CASSSGTFYNEQFF TGTGCCAGCAGTTCAGGGACTTTTTACAATGAGCAGTTCTTC
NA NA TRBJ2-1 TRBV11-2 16 CASSFSSGATYNEQFF TGTGCCAGCAGCTTCTCCAGTGGGGCTACCTACAATGAGCAGTTCTTC
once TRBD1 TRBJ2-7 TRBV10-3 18 CAISEATGGLRTPYEQYF TGTGCCATCAGTGAGGCTACAGGGGGGCTTCGGACTCCCTACGAGCAGTACTTC
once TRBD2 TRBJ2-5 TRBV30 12 CAWERELGTQYF TGTGCCTGGGAGCGGGAGTTGGGGACCCAGTACTTC
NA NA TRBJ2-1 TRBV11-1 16 CASSLWGGAPGNEQFF TGTGCCAGCAGCTTATGGGGCGGGGCCCCGGGAAATGAGCAGTTCTTC
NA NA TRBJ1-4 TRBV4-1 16 CASSLRQGDGVEKLFF TGCGCCAGCAGCCTCCGTCAGGGTGACGGGGTCGAAAAACTGTTTTTT
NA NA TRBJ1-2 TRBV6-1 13 CASSETGNYGYTF TGTGCCAGCAGTGAAACAGGGAACTATGGCTACACCTTC